The 21 T cell receptor beta chains in this list originate from one sample, sequenced in a study of blood T cell repertoires in COVID-19. Measured with immunoSEQ multiplex PCR; TCRdb has only the in-frame clones, and not every one. The profile shows about 49,000 clones, approximately 80% of them singletons. Sequencing was done on a sample of peripheral blood. These receptors were obtained from a man aged 65 to 85 with active or convalescent COVID-19.

The V call is TRBV3-1 (or the pseudogene TRBV3-2), the J call TRBJ2-1; the D is unclear. The CDR3 runs 15 residues. V shed 1 base and J shed 0 bases, with 7 bases lying between them. Germline-derived CDR1 and CDR2 are LGHDT and YNNKEL (reference sequence). CDR3 residues: CASSQGPSSYNEQFF. The CDR3, as DNA: TGTGCCAGCAGCCAAGGCCCCAGCTCCTACAATGAGCAGTTCTTC.

The CDR3 DNA reads as TGTGCCAGCTCATTAGCGCCAGGCGATGAGCAGTTCTTC. Translated: CASSLAPGDEQFF. The chain uses TRBV18 and TRBJ2-1, with D possibly matching TRBD2 (5 bases). This CDR3 has 13 amino acids. From germline, CDR1 is KGHSH and CDR2 LQKENI. Trimming shortened V by 5 bases and J by 8 bases, and 13 bases separated the two germline ends.

Only a few counts were recorded for this clone. The rearrangement uses TRBV5-8 and TRBJ1-5; D possibly corresponds to TRBD1 (5 bases). CDR3 size: 14 residues. CDR1 is SGHTS, CDR2 YDEGEE, per germline. V lost 3 bases and J 7 bases, leaving 14 bases between the germline ends. The CDR3 DNA sequence: TGTGCCAGCAGCTACCCACAGGCCGGGCAGCCCCAGCATTTT. It yields the protein CASSYPQAGQPQHF. Full variable domain (remainder filled in from reference TRBV5-8 and TRBJ1-5): EAGVTQSPTHLIKTRGQQATLRCSPISGHTSVYWYQQALGLGLQFLLWYDEGEERNRGNFPPRFSGRQFPNYSSELNVNALELEDSALYLCASSYPQAGQPQHFGDGTRLSIL.

The chain couples TRBV7-3 to TRBJ2-7, with 8 bases that match TRBD1. The trim removed 5 bases at V and 2 bases at J, leaving 8 bases unmatched. The CDR3 is made up of 15 amino acids. The V gene's germline CDR1 is SGHTA and CDR2 FQGTGA. CDR3 loop: CASSPGQGRTYEQYF. CDR3 DNA sequence: TGTGCCAGCAGCCCCGGACAGGGTCGGACCTACGAGCAGTACTTC.

The rearrangement uses TRBV28 and TRBJ2-7; 7 bases match TRBD1. The CDR3 is made up of 14 amino acids. The trim removed 6 bases at V and 0 bases at J, leaving 5 bases unmatched. Germline CDR1 is MDHEN and CDR2 is SYDVKM. This CDR3 is CASRGQRSSYEQYF. The CDR3 DNA reads as TGTGCCAGCAGGGGACAGAGGAGCTCCTACGAGCAGTACTTC. The complete variable domain, with remaining parts taken from reference TRBV28 and TRBJ2-7, reads DVKVTQSSRYLVKRTGEKVFLECVQDMDHENMFWYRQDPGLGLRLIYFSYDVKMKEKGDIPEGYSVSREKKERFSLILESASTNQTSMYLCASRGQRSSYEQYFGPGTRLTVT.

A single count supports this clone. The rearrangement links TRBV18 to TRBJ1-1; 9 nucleotides agree with TRBD1. From germline, CDR1 is KGHSH and CDR2 LQKENI. V lost 6 bases to trimming and J lost 5 bases; unmatched junction nucleotides: 4. CDR3 size: 13 residues. The CDR3 DNA reads TGTGCCAGCTCCCCGGGGACAGGGACTGAAGCTTTCTTT. Encoded protein: CASSPGTGTEAFF.

This chain connects TRBV3-1 (or the pseudogene TRBV3-2) to TRBJ1-1; D remains unclear. CDR1 is LGHDT and CDR2 is YNNKEL in the germline V gene (reference sequence). V lost 1 base to trimming and J lost 4 bases, with 16 bases between them. This CDR3 is 16 amino acids long. The CDR3 DNA reads TGTGCCAGCAGCCAAGTAGCGGGCAGATGGGCCACTGAAGCTTTCTTT. Amino acid sequence: CASSQVAGRWATEAFF.

The chain joins TRBV7-2 to TRBJ1-4; possible D gene TRBD1, 6 bases. This CDR3 is built from 15 residues. Germline values: CDR1 SGHTA, CDR2 FQGNSA. Trimming left V 4 bases short and J 7 bases short, with 16 bases between. Here the CDR3 DNA reads TGTGCCAGCAGCTATCGGGAACAGGGACGTGAAAAACTGTTTTTT. It is translated as CASSYREQGREKLFF. The full variable domain, with the rest looked up from reference TRBV7-2 and TRBJ1-4, is GAGVSQSPSNKVTEKGKDVELRCDPISGHTALYWYRQSLGQGLEFLIYFQGNSAPDKSGLPSDRFSAERTGGSVSTLTIQRTQQEDSAVYLCASSYREQGREKLFFGSGTQLSVL.

The chain is built from TRBV5-1 and TRBJ1-1, with D possibly matching TRBD1 (5 bases). The V gene's germline CDR1 is SGHRS and CDR2 YFSETQ. The CDR3 loop spans 14 amino acids. V was pared by 6 bases and J by 4 bases, with 16 bases between. CDR3 DNA: TGCGCCAGCACCACGCAGGGTGGCGGCACTGAAGCTTTCTTT. Translation: CASTTQGGGTEAFF.

V and J are TRBV4-1 and TRBJ1-2; TRBD1 matches at 7 bases. This CDR3 comprises 16 residues. The ends lost 1 base at V and 4 bases at J; junction bases unmatched: 9. CDR1 is MGHRA, CDR2 YSYEKL, per germline. CDR3 protein: CASSQGSTGRGYGYTF. Here the CDR3 DNA reads TGCGCCAGCAGCCAAGGATCGACAGGGAGAGGCTATGGCTACACCTTC.

This rearrangement joins TRBV5-1 to TRBJ1-1, with D perhaps TRBD1 (5 bases). The V end was cut by 2 bases, the J end by 0 bases, with 11 bases between. The CDR3 has 15 amino acids. CDR1 and CDR2 from the germline V gene are SGHRS and YFSETQ. The CDR3 loop is CASSFSAGMNTEAFF. CDR3 DNA: TGCGCCAGCAGCTTTTCGGCAGGGATGAACACTGAAGCTTTCTTT. Combining the CDR3 with reference TRBV5-1 and TRBJ1-1 gives the whole variable domain KAGVTQTPRYLIKTRGQQVTLSCSPISGHRSVSWYQQTPGQGLQFLFEYFSETQRNKGNFPGRFSGRQFSNSRSEMNVSTLELGDSALYLCASSFSAGMNTEAFFGQGTRLTVV.

This clone was seen a handful of times. This chain links TRBV7-9 with TRBJ1-2; D possibly corresponds to TRBD1 (6 bases). V lost 5 bases to trimming and J lost 8 bases, with 21 bases between them. CDR1 and CDR2 from the germline V gene are SEHNR and FQNEAQ (reference sequence). The CDR3 contains 15 residues. The CDR3 DNA reads TGTGCCAGCAGCCAAGACAGGTCCTCTGAATACGGCTACACCTTC. Protein product: CASSQDRSSEYGYTF.

V gene TRBV5-6 combines with J gene TRBJ2-1; 12 bases agree with TRBD2. The V gene end was trimmed by 4 bases and the J gene end by 2 bases; junction bases not matched to a gene: 4. CDR1 is SGHDT, CDR2 YYEEEE, per germline. CDR3 size: 16 residues. CDR3 sequence reads: CASSPGLAGTYNEQFF. The CDR3 region has the DNA TGTGCCAGCAGCCCCGGACTAGCGGGGACCTACAATGAGCAGTTCTTC. The entire variable domain, with the rest obtained from reference TRBV5-6 and TRBJ2-1, is as follows: DAGVTQSPTHLIKTRGQQVTLRCSPKSGHDTVSWYQQALGQGPQFIFQYYEEEERQRGNFPDRFSGHQFPNYSSELNVNALLLGDSALYLCASSPGLAGTYNEQFFGPGTRLTVL.

The chain has TRBV6-6 and TRBJ1-5, with 10 bases that match TRBD1. CDR1 is MNHNY, CDR2 SVGAGI, per germline (reference sequence). The CDR3 is made up of 15 amino acids. V was pared by 2 bases and J by 2 bases, with 0 bases of the junction left unmatched. For the CDR3, the DNA is TGTGCCAGCAGTTACGGGACAGGGGGCAATCAGCCCCAGCATTTT. Residues: CASSYGTGGNQPQHF.

This clone was recorded once. The CDR3 coding sequence is TGCAGCGATCTGGGACAGGGAGACGGCTACACCTTC. It translates to CSDLGQGDGYTF. The chain carries TRBV29-1 and TRBJ1-2; 9 positions match TRBD1. CDR1 and CDR2 from the germline V gene are SQVTM and ANQGSEA. The trim removed 7 bases at V and 8 bases at J, leaving 8 bases unmatched. The CDR3 is 12 residues long.

The chain couples TRBV2 to TRBJ2-3; no definite D call. V dropped 4 bases and J dropped 9 bases, with 17 bases sitting between them. This CDR3 has 14 residues. CDR1 is SNHLY and CDR2 is FYNNEI in the germline V gene. This chain's CDR3 is CASSALMTTKTQYF. The DNA for the CDR3 is TGTGCCAGCAGTGCTCTTATGACCACTAAAACGCAGTATTTT.

The chain uses TRBV6-5 and TRBJ1-2; D is perhaps TRBD1 (6 bases). The CDR3 sequence is 14 residues long. CDR1 is MNHEY, CDR2 SVGAGI, per germline. V was cut by 6 bases and J by 2 bases, with 13 bases left in between. CDR3 bases: TGTGCCAGCAGCCTAACAGGGACGAACTATGGCTACACCTTC. As protein: CASSLTGTNYGYTF.

The chain combines TRBV13 with TRBJ2-5, with 9 positions matching TRBD2. V lost 4 bases and J lost 5; bases outside the gene matches: 8. Looked up from germline, CDR1 is PRHDT and CDR2 is FYEKMQ (reference sequence). This CDR3 has 15 residues. The CDR3 loop is CASSSGGLAAETQYF. Here the CDR3 DNA reads TGTGCCAGCAGCTCGGGGGGACTAGCCGCTGAGACCCAGTACTTC.

The chain uses TRBV7-2 and TRBJ1-5; D call uncertain. This CDR3 has 15 amino acids. In germline, CDR1 is SGHTA, CDR2 FQGNSA. The ends were cut back, 1 base at V and 0 bases at J, with 7 bases in the middle. CDR3 loop: CASSLVSNSNQPQHF. The CDR3 nucleotides read TGTGCCAGCAGCTTAGTCTCTAATAGCAATCAGCCCCAGCATTTT.

This clone was detected once. V is TRBV6-5 and J is TRBJ2-7, with unresolved D. The CDR3 runs to 13 residues. V was shortened by 4 bases and J by 1 base, with 8 bases between the two germline ends. Germline CDR1 reads MNHEY; CDR2 reads SVGAGI. The CDR3 loop reads CASSSDISYEQYF. In DNA form, the CDR3 reads TGTGCCAGCAGTTCTGACATTTCCTACGAGCAGTACTTC.

This clone has a handful of counts. This chain links TRBV18 with TRBJ2-7, with TRBD1 matching 11 bases. V gave up 4 bases and J gave up 2 bases; unmatched junction bases: 10. The germline CDR1 and CDR2 sequences are KGHSH and LQKENI. The CDR3 totals 17 residues. CDR3 loop: CASSLAAPGQGAYEQYF. The CDR3 DNA reads as TGTGCCAGCTCACTTGCCGCTCCGGGACAGGGGGCCTACGAGCAGTACTTC.